This TCR beta chain was identified during a study of cytomegalovirus exposure and HLA in healthy donors. Primers included in the PCR were 60 Vbeta and 13 Jbeta primers. Method: immunoSEQ multiplex PCR; TCRdb's copy keeps in-frame clones and lacks some. The table lists 95,000 to 110,000 clones, 74% of them singletons. About this clone: Antigen unknown.

Per the germline V gene, CDR1 is MNHEY and CDR2 is SMNVEV (reference sequence). This CDR3 has 14 amino acids. Trimming took off 3 bases at V and 5 bases at J, with 13 bases between the two ends. Findings and caveats of the study: Reportedly, diagnosis of cytomegalovirus status by the classifier showed high specificity and sensitivity. In vitro confirmation showed a few CMV-associated chains to be CMV antigen specific. Evidence from a later analysis indicated that most CMV-associated TCR beta chains looked HLA-restricted. A later analysis showed that HLA-associated TCR beta chains had undergone more clonal expansion than equally common others.

Input material: PBMCs. The rearrangement joins TRBV27 to TRBJ1-1, with a tentative D call TRBD1 (5 bases). The sequence derives from a woman aged 40-49 years in good health and CMV-seropositive. The CDR3 DNA reads as TGTGCCAGCAGTTTTTTGGAGGGGCGGACTGAAGCTTTCTTT. Amino acids: CASSFLEGRTEAFF.